A single sample is the source of the 2 T cell receptor beta chains below, sequenced in a study of technical replicates of blood from a handful of donors. Data came from immunoSEQ multiplex PCR; TCRdb stores just in-frame clones and leaves some out. Seen here are more than 75,000 clones, 93% observed once, and the top ten hold 0.24%. Sequencing used T cells isolated from PBMCs. The receptors originated from a human donor in good health.

The chain uses TRBV7-9 and TRBJ1-1, with D tentatively TRBD1 (5 bases). V was shortened by 4 bases and J by 4 bases, with 13 bases between the two germline ends. The CDR3 totals 14 residues. The germline V gene encodes CDR1 SEHNR and CDR2 FQNEAQ (reference sequence). CDR3 loop: CASSWVQGATEAFF. The DNA of the CDR3 is TGTGCCAGCAGCTGGGTTCAGGGCGCCACTGAAGCTTTCTTT.

V gene TRBV4-1 combines with J gene TRBJ2-7; D is unclear. Deletions cut 3 bases from V and 3 bases from J, with 12 bases between. The CDR3 length is 14 residues. From germline, CDR1 is MGHRA and CDR2 YSYEKL. The CDR3 DNA reads TGCGCCAGCAGCCACCTGGCAGCGAACTACGAGCAGTACTTC. Residues: CASSHLAANYEQYF.